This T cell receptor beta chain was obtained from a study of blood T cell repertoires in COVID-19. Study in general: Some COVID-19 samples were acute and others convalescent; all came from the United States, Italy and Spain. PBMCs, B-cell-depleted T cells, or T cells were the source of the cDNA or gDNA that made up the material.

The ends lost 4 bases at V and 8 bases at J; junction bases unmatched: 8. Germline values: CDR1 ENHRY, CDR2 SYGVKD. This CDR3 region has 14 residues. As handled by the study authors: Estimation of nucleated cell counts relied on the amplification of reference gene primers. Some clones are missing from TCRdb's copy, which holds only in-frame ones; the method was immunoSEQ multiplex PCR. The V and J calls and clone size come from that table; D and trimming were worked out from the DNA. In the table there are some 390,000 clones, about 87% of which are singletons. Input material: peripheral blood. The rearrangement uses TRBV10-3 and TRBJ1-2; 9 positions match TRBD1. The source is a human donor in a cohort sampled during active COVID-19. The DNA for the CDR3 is TGTGCCATCAGTGCAGAGACAGGGGGAATGGGCTACACCTTC. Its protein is CAISAETGGMGYTF.